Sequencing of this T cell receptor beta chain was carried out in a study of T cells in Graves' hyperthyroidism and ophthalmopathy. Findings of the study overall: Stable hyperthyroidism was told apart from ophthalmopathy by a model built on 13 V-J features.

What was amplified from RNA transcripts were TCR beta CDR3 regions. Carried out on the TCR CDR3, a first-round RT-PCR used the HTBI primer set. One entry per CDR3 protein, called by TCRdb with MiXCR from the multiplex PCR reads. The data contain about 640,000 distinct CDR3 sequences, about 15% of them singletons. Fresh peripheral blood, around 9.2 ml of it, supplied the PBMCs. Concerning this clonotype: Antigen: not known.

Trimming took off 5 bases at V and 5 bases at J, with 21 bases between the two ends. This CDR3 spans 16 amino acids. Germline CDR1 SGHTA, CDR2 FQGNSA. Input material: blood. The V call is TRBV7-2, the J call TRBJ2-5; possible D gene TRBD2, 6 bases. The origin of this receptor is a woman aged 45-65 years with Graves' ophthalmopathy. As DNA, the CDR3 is TGTGCCAGCAGCGCAACGGGACTCCTCATTAGCGAGACCCAGTACTTC. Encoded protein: CASSATGLLISETQYF.